One and the same sample provided the 24 T cell receptor beta chains below, sequenced in a study of CD8+ T cells in alopecia areata. The authors extracted RNA and reverse transcribed it into cDNA as the sequencing template. Sequenced by immunoSEQ multiplex PCR; TCRdb stores in-frame clones only, minus some. Of fewer than 250,000 clones in the sample, around three fifths were seen once. Sequences were derived from CD4+ T cells sorted from blood, sampled at week 0. These receptors all stem from a human donor with alopecia areata.

The CDR3 nucleotides are TGTGCCAGCAGTGAAGCGCGGCAGAAAACTGAAGCTTTCTTT. Translating it yields CASSEARQKTEAFF. The V call is TRBV2, the J call TRBJ1-1; D remains ambiguous. The germline V and J ends were trimmed by 0 bases and 5 bases, with 10 bases remaining between them. The CDR3 covers 14 residues. Germline CDR1 and CDR2: SNHLY and FYNNEI.

The V and J genes are TRBV30 and TRBJ2-3, with 7 bases identical to TRBD1. The length of the CDR3 is 13 residues. The trim removed 5 bases at V and 1 base at J, leaving 3 bases unmatched. Germline V gene lookup returns CDR1 GTSNPN and CDR2 SVGIG (reference sequence). The CDR3 nucleotides read TGTGCCTGGGGAAGGGGGCGCACAGATACGCAGTATTTT. Its protein product is CAWGRGRTDTQYF.

This chain links TRBV18 with TRBJ1-2; no clear D gene. Trimming pared 3 bases from V and 3 bases from J, leaving 8 bases between. The CDR3 totals 13 residues. Per germline, CDR1 KGHSH and CDR2 LQKENI. The chain's CDR3 is CASSPLDYYGYTF. In DNA form, the CDR3 reads TGTGCCAGCTCACCCCTGGACTACTATGGCTACACCTTC.

V usage is TRBV2 and J usage is TRBJ1-1; a possible D gene is TRBD1 (5 bases). This CDR3 has 17 amino acids. Germline V gene sequence: CDR1 SNHLY, CDR2 FYNNEI. Trimming stripped 5 bases from V and 0 bases from J, with 19 bases between. This CDR3 reads CASSSGGNPRLNTEAFF. As DNA, the CDR3 is TGTGCCAGCAGTTCTGGGGGGAATCCCCGTCTGAACACTGAAGCTTTCTTT.

Note on this clone: Germline and junction disagree at one end, which may indicate a read error. The chain joins TRBV7-7 to TRBJ2-5; D might be TRBD1 or TRBD2, each matching 7 bases. In germline, CDR1 is SSHAT, CDR2 FNYEAQ (reference sequence). This CDR3 spans 14 amino acids. For the CDR3, the DNA is TGTGCTAGCAGCGTCAGCGGGACAGAAGAGACCCAGTACTTC. It translates to CASSVSGTEETQYF.

The rearrangement joins TRBV29-1 to TRBJ2-7; 8 nucleotides align to TRBD1. The V and J ends lost 3 bases and 5 bases, in that order; junction bases with no gene match: 6. From germline, CDR1 is SQVTM and CDR2 ANQGSEA. The CDR3 is made up of 13 amino acids. The chain's CDR3 is CSVESRGLHEQYF. The DNA of the CDR3 is TGCAGCGTTGAGAGCAGGGGGCTACACGAGCAGTACTTC.

This clone came up a few times. The rearrangement joins TRBV7-6 to TRBJ1-1, with D perhaps matching TRBD1 (5 bases). The germline CDR1 and CDR2 sequences are SGHVS and FNYEAQ. V was pared by 0 bases and J by 0 bases, with 8 bases between. The CDR3 runs 15 residues. The CDR3 coding sequence is TGTGCCAGCAGCTTAGCGCGAGGGGTGAACACTGAAGCTTTCTTT. Protein sequence: CASSLARGVNTEAFF.

J is TRBJ2-5 and V is TRBV2; D is ambiguous. The CDR3 has 11 residues. V lost 6 bases and J 3 bases, leaving 5 bases between the germline ends. Germline lookup yields CDR1 SNHLY and CDR2 FYNNEI. CDR3: CASSREETQYF. The CDR3 DNA sequence: TGTGCCAGCAGCCGAGAAGAGACCCAGTACTTC.

The sample holds a few counts of this clone. This chain connects TRBV29-1 to TRBJ2-3; 8 positions match TRBD2. The CDR3 is made up of 12 amino acids. Germline V gene lookup returns CDR1 SQVTM and CDR2 ANQGSEA. Trimming cost V 7 bases and J 6 bases; bases outside gene matches: 6. Here the CDR3 DNA reads TGCAGCGCCGAACTAGCGGCGGATACGCAGTATTTT. Translating it yields CSAELAADTQYF.

J is TRBJ1-5 and V is TRBV30, with D perhaps TRBD1 (6 bases). V dropped 5 bases and J dropped 9 bases, with 17 bases sitting between them. CDR1 is GTSNPN, CDR2 SVGIG, per germline (reference sequence). This CDR3 region has 13 residues. Here the CDR3 reads CAWGRDNFTPQHF. CDR3 nucleotides: TGTGCCTGGGGCAGGGACAATTTTACGCCCCAGCATTTT.

This clone has a handful of counts. This chain joins TRBV5-1 and TRBJ1-1; D gene ambiguous. The CDR3 totals 14 residues. Germline lookup yields CDR1 SGHRS and CDR2 YFSETQ. V was pared by 1 base and J by 6 bases, with 13 bases between. The CDR3 sequence is CASSLRVGGAEAFF. CDR3 nucleotide sequence: TGCGCCAGCAGCTTGAGGGTTGGAGGAGCTGAAGCTTTCTTT.

This rearrangement joins TRBV6-6 to TRBJ1-5; TRBD1 aligns across 7 bases. This CDR3 is built from 15 residues. CDR1 and CDR2 from the germline V gene are MNHNY and SVGAGI (reference sequence). Trimming removed 7 bases from V and 0 bases from J; junction bases left unmatched: 6. Here the CDR3 DNA reads TGTGCCAGCACCCAAGCAGGGGGTAGCAATCAGCCCCAGCATTTT. Protein sequence: CASTQAGGSNQPQHF.

The rearrangement uses TRBV6-1 and TRBJ2-7; possibly TRBD1 for D (5 bases). This CDR3 is built from 14 residues. Germline-derived CDR1 and CDR2 are MNHNS and SASEGT. Trimming took 5 bases from V and 0 from J, leaving 11 bases between them. The CDR3 spells CASSPTGSSYEQYF. The CDR3 nucleotides are TGTGCCAGCAGTCCTACAGGTTCCTCCTACGAGCAGTACTTC.

The chain combines TRBV6-1 with TRBJ1-2; D not certain. The CDR3 is 14 residues long. Germline V gene sequence: CDR1 MNHNS, CDR2 SASEGT. The ends were cut back, 5 bases at V and 8 bases at J, with 18 bases in the middle. CDR3 region: CASSPPRKGNGYTF. The CDR3 region has the DNA TGTGCCAGCAGTCCCCCCCGGAAGGGAAACGGCTACACCTTC.

The chain combines TRBV2 with TRBJ2-5; TRBD1 matches 9 bases. The CDR3 totals 14 residues. With V trimmed by 6 bases and J by 2 bases, 4 bases remained unmatched. Germline loops: CDR1 SNHLY, CDR2 FYNNEI. The CDR3 DNA is TGTGCCAGCAGAATTGGACAGGGGCAAGAGACCCAGTACTTC. This gives the protein CASRIGQGQETQYF.

The gene calls are TRBV29-1 and TRBJ2-7, with D unresolved. Germline V gene lookup returns CDR1 SQVTM and CDR2 ANQGSEA. The CDR3 covers 13 residues. V was trimmed by 3 bases and J by 1 base, leaving 10 bases between them. Here the CDR3 reads CSVDRLESYEQYF. As DNA, the CDR3 is TGCAGCGTTGATCGTCTAGAATCCTACGAGCAGTACTTC.

V is TRBV4-1 and J is TRBJ1-2; TRBD1 is a possible D gene (5 bases). Trimming pared 3 bases from V and 4 bases from J, leaving 12 bases between. There are 14 residues in the CDR3. Germline values: CDR1 MGHRA, CDR2 YSYEKL. The CDR3 nucleotides read TGCGCCAGCAGCCAGGAAACAGGTGCCTATGGCTACACCTTC. Translating it yields CASSQETGAYGYTF.

This clone was seen more than once but under ten times. The CDR3 DNA sequence: TGTGCCATCTCTAGATCCTCCTATAATTCACCCCTCCACTTT. It specifies CAISRSSYNSPLHF. The chain links TRBV6-1 to TRBJ1-6; D unresolved. From germline, CDR1 is MNHNS and CDR2 SASEGT. The V end was cut by 10 bases, the J end by 0 bases, with 10 bases between. The CDR3 totals 14 residues.

Comments on this clone: Other DNA sequences in this sample translate to the same CDR3. The CDR3 region is CASSPGQGGYEQYF. The CDR3 DNA sequence: TGTGCCAGCAGTCCAGGACAGGGGGGATACGAGCAGTACTTC. V gene TRBV6-5 combines with J gene TRBJ2-7; TRBD1 aligns across 10 bases. The junction had 5 bases not matched to a gene; V was cut back by 5 bases and J by 4 bases. CDR3 length: 14 amino acids. Germline lookup yields CDR1 MNHEY and CDR2 SVGAGI.

This clone was seen a few times. The chain has TRBV29-1 and TRBJ2-7; 8 bases are shared with TRBD2. The germline V gene has CDR1 SQVTM and CDR2 ANQGSEA. V dropped 4 bases and J dropped 8; count of bases not matched to a gene: 7. This CDR3 comprises 12 residues. The CDR3 loop is CSVGTSPKKQYF. In nucleotides, the CDR3 is TGCAGCGTTGGGACTAGCCCAAAGAAGCAGTACTTC.

This chain links TRBV7-9 with TRBJ2-1; a weak D match, TRBD2 (6 bases). Germline-derived CDR1 and CDR2 are SEHNR and FQNEAQ (reference sequence). The CDR3 covers 15 residues. Trimming shortened V by 5 bases and J by 0 bases, and 11 bases separated the two germline ends. The CDR3 region is CASSGGTFSYNEQFF. CDR3 nucleotide sequence: TGTGCCAGCAGCGGAGGGACTTTCTCCTACAATGAGCAGTTCTTC.

This clone appeared a few times. The rearrangement uses TRBV19 and TRBJ2-3; D possibly corresponds to TRBD1 (6 bases). Trimming pared 2 bases from V and 1 base from J, leaving 13 bases between. The CDR3 totals 16 residues. Germline lookup yields CDR1 LNHDA and CDR2 SQIVND (reference sequence). The CDR3 DNA follows: TGTGCCAGTAGTATATTGGGGGCATCGGGCACAGATACGCAGTATTTT. Its protein product is CASSILGASGTDTQYF.

The chain joins TRBV5-1 to TRBJ2-4; 10 bases align to TRBD2. V trimming: 4 bases; J trimming: 0 bases; junction bases outside the gene matches: 10. Per the germline V gene, CDR1 is SGHRS and CDR2 is YFSETQ. The CDR3 extends over 18 amino acids. CDR3 residues: CASSDKPTSGLAKNIQYF. The CDR3 DNA sequence: TGCGCCAGCAGCGATAAACCGACTAGCGGGCTAGCCAAAAACATTCAGTACTTC.

The rearrangement uses TRBV2 and TRBJ2-7, with unresolved D. The CDR3 loop spans 13 amino acids. With 3 bases removed from V and 9 bases from J, the gap between germline ends came to 15 bases. Germline lookup yields CDR1 SNHLY and CDR2 FYNNEI. CDR3 DNA: TGTGCCAGCAGTGACATCTACTACGCTGGGCAGTACTTC. This translates into CASSDIYYAGQYF.